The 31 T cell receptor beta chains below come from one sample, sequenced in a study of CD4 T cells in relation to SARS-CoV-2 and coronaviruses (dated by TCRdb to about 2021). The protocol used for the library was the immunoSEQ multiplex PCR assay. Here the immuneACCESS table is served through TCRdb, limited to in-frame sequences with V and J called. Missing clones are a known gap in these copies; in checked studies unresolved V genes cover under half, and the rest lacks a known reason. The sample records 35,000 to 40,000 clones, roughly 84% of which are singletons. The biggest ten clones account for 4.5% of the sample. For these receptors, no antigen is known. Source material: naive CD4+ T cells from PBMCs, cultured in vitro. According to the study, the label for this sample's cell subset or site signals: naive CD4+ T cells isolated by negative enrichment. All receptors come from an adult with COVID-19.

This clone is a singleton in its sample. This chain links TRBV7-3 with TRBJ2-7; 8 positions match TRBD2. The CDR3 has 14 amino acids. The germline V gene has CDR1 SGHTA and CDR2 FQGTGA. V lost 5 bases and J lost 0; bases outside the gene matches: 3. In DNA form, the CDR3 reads TGTGCCAGCAGCCGGGGGGGCAGCTCCTACGAGCAGTACTTC. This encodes CASSRGGSSYEQYF.

This chain's CDR3 is CASSYGEQETQYF. The CDR3 nucleotides read TGTGCCAGCAGTTACGGGGAGCAAGAGACCCAGTACTTC. The chain recombines TRBV6-5 with TRBJ2-5, with a tentative D call TRBD2 (5 bases). The length of the CDR3 is 13 residues. Germline CDR1 reads MNHEY; CDR2 reads SVGAGI. V lost 2 bases, J lost 2 bases, and 6 bases lay in between.

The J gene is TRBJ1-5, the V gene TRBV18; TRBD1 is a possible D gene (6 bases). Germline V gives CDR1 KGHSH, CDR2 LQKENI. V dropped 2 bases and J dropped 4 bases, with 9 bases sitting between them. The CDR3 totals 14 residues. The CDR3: CASSPSGENQPQHF. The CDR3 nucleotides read TGTGCCAGCTCACCATCAGGGGAGAATCAGCCCCAGCATTTT.

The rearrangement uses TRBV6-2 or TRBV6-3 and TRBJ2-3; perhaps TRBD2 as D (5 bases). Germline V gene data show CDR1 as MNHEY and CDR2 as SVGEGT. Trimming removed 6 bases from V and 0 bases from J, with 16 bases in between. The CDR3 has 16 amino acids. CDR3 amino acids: CASSSLAIESTDTQYF. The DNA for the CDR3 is TGTGCCAGCAGCAGTCTAGCCATAGAAAGCACAGATACGCAGTATTTT.

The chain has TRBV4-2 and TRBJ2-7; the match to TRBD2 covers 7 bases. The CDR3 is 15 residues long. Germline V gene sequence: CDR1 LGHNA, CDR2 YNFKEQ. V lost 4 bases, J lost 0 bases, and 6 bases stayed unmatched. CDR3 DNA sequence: TGTGCCAGCAGCCTAAGCGGGACGAACTCCTACGAGCAGTACTTC. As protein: CASSLSGTNSYEQYF.

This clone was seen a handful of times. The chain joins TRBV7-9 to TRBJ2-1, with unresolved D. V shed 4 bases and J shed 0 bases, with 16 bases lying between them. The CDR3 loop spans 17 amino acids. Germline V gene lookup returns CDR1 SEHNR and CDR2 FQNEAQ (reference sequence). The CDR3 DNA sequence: TGTGCCAGCAGCTACAATAGACTGCCGAGCTCCTACAATGAGCAGTTCTTC. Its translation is CASSYNRLPSSYNEQFF. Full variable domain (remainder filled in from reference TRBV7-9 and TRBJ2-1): DTGVSQNPRHKITKRGQNVTFRCDPISEHNRLYWYRQTLGQGPEFLTYFQNEAQLEKSRLLSDRFSAERPKGSFSTLEIQRTEQGDSAMYLCASSYNRLPSSYNEQFFGPGTRLTVL.

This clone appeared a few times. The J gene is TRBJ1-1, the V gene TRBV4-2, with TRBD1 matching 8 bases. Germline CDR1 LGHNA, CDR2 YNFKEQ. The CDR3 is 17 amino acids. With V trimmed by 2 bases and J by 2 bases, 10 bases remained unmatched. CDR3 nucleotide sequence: TGTGCCAGCAGCCAACCTGCTCCACAGGGGGATAACACTGAAGCTTTCTTT. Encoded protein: CASSQPAPQGDNTEAFF.

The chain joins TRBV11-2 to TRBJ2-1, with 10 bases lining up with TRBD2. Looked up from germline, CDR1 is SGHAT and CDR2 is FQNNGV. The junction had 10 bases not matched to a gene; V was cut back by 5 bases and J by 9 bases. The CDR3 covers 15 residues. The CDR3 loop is CASSPAGTSVPEQFF. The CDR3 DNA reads TGTGCCAGCAGCCCAGCCGGGACTAGCGTTCCTGAGCAGTTCTTC.

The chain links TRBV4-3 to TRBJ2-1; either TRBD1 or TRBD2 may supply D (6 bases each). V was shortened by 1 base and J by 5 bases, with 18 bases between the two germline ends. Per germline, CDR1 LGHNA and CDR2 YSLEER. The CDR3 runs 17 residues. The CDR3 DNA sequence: TGCGCCAGCAGCCAAGGCCCGGGACTCACAGGGAACAATGAGCAGTTCTTC. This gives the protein CASSQGPGLTGNNEQFF.

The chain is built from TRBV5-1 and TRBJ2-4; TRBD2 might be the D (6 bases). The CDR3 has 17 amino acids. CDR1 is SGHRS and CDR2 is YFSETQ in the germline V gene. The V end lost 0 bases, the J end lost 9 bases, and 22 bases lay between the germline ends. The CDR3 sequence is CASSLVGGGGAGSIQYF. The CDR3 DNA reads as TGCGCCAGCAGCTTGGTCGGGGGAGGAGGCGCGGGTTCCATTCAGTACTTC. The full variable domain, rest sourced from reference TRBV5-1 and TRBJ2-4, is KAGVTQTPRYLIKTRGQQVTLSCSPISGHRSVSWYQQTPGQGLQFLFEYFSETQRNKGNFPGRFSGRQFSNSRSEMNVSTLELGDSALYLCASSLVGGGGAGSIQYFGAGTRLSVL.

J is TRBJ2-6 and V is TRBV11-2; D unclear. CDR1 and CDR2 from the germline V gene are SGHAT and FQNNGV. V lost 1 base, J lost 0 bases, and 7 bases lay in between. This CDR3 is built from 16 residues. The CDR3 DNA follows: TGTGCCAGCAGCTTAGGACGGCGCTCTGGGGCCAACGTCCTGACTTTC. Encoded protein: CASSLGRRSGANVLTF.

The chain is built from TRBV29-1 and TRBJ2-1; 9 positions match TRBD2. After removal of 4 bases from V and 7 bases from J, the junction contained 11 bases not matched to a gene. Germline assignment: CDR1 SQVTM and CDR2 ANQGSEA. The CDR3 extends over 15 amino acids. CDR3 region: CSVVFGGRAQNEQFF. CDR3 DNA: TGCAGCGTTGTGTTCGGCGGGAGGGCCCAAAATGAGCAGTTCTTC.

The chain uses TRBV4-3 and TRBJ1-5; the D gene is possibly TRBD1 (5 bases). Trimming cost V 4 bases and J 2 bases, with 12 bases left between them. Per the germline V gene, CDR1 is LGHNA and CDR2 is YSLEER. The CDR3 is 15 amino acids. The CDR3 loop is CASSPGHTGNQPQHF. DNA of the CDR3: TGCGCCAGCAGCCCCGGACACACCGGCAATCAGCCCCAGCATTTT.

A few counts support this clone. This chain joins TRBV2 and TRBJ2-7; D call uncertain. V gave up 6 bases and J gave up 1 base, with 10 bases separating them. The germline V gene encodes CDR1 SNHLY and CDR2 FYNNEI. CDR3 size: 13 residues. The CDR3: CASSKGPSYEQYF. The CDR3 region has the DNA TGTGCCAGCAGCAAAGGACCATCCTACGAGCAGTACTTC.

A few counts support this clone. The CDR3 sequence is CAIQSFPERQGTNTGELFF. CDR3 sequence (DNA): TGTGCCATCCAGTCTTTCCCGGAGAGACAGGGAACGAACACCGGGGAGCTGTTTTTT. This chain links TRBV7-9 with TRBJ2-2; 7 nucleotides match TRBD1. Trimming at V came to 10 bases and at J to 0 bases, leaving 20 bases not matched to a gene. Germline-derived CDR1 and CDR2 are SEHNR and FQNEAQ (reference sequence). The CDR3 length is 19 residues.

The CDR3 sequence is CASSLASGHSVYNEQFF. Here the CDR3 DNA reads TGTGCCAGCAGCTTAGCTAGCGGCCATTCGGTTTACAATGAGCAGTTCTTC. The chain joins TRBV11-2 to TRBJ2-1; 7 bases match TRBD2. From germline, CDR1 is SGHAT and CDR2 FQNNGV. This CDR3 is built from 17 residues. The V and J ends lost 1 base and 4 bases, in that order; junction bases with no gene match: 10. Combining the CDR3 with reference TRBV11-2 and TRBJ2-1 gives the whole variable domain EAGVAQSPRYKIIEKRQSVAFWCNPISGHATLYWYQQILGQGPKLLIQFQNNGVVDDSQLPKDRFSAERLKGVDSTLKIQPAKLEDSAVYLCASSLASGHSVYNEQFFGPGTRLTVL.

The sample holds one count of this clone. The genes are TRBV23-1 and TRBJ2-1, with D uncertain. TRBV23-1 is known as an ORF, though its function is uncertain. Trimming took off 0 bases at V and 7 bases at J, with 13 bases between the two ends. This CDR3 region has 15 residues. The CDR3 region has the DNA TGCGCCAGCAGTCAATCGATCACAGTCGGAAATGAGCAGTTCTTC. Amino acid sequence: CASSQSITVGNEQFF.

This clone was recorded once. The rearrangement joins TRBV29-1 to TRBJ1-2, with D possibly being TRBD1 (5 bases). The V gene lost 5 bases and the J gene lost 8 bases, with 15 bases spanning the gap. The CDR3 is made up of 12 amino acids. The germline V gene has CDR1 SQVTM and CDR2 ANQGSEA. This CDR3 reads CSVSPVSGGYTF. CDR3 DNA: TGCAGCGTTTCCCCAGTTTCAGGGGGCTACACCTTC.

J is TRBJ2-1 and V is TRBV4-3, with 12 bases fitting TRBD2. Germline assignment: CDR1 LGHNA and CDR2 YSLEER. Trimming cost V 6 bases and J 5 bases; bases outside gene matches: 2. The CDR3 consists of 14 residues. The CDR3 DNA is TGCGCCAGCAGACTAGCGGGAGGCCACAATGAGCAGTTCTTC. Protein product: CASRLAGGHNEQFF.

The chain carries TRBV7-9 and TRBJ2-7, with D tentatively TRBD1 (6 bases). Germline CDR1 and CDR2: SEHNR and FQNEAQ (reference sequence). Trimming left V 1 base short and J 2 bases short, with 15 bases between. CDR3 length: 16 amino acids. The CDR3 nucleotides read TGTGCCAGCAGCTTAGGGGGATCCAGGGGAGCCTACGAGCAGTACTTC. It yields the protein CASSLGGSRGAYEQYF.

The DNA for the CDR3 is TGTGCCAGCAGGTGGACAGTCTCTGGAAACACCATATATTTT. It yields the protein CASRWTVSGNTIYF. This chain connects TRBV2 to TRBJ1-3; tentatively, D is TRBD1 (6 bases). CDR1 SNHLY and CDR2 FYNNEI come from the germline V gene. The germline V and J ends were trimmed by 6 bases and 0 bases, with 9 bases remaining between them. The CDR3 is 14 residues long.

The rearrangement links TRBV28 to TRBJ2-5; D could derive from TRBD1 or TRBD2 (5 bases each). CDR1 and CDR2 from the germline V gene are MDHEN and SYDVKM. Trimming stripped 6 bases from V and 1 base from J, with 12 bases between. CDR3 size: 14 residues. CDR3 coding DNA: TGTGCCAGCAGGGTGTCCGGGACCCAAGAGACCCAGTACTTC. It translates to CASRVSGTQETQYF. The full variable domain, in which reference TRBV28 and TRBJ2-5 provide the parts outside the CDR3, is DVKVTQSSRYLVKRTGEKVFLECVQDMDHENMFWYRQDPGLGLRLIYFSYDVKMKEKGDIPEGYSVSREKKERFSLILESASTNQTSMYLCASRVSGTQETQYFGPGTRLLVL.

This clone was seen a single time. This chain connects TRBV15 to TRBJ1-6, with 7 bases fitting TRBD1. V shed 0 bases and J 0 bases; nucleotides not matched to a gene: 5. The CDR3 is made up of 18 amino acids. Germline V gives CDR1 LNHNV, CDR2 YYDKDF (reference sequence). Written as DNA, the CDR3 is TGTGCCACCAGCAGAGAGACAGGGCGCAGCTCCTATAATTCACCCCTCCACTTT. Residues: CATSRETGRSSYNSPLHF.

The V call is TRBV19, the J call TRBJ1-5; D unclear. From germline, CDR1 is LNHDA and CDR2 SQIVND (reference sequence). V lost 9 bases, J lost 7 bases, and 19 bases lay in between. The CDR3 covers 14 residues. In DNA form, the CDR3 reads TGTGCCAGCAAACCACAAGAGGAGGGCCAGCCCCAGCATTTT. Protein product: CASKPQEEGQPQHF.

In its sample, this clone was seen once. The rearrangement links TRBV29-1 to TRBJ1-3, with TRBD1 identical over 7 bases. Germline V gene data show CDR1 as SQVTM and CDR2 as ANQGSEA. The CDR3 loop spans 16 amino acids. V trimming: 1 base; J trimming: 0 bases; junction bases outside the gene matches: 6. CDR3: CSVEARTGGSGNTIYF. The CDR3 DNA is TGCAGCGTTGAAGCCCGGACAGGCGGCTCTGGAAACACCATATATTTT.

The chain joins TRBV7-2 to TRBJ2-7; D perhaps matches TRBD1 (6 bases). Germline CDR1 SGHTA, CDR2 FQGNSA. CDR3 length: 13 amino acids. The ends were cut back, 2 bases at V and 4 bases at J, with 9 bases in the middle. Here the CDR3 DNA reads TGTGCCAGCAGCTTAAACAGGGAGTACGAGCAGTACTTC. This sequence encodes CASSLNREYEQYF.

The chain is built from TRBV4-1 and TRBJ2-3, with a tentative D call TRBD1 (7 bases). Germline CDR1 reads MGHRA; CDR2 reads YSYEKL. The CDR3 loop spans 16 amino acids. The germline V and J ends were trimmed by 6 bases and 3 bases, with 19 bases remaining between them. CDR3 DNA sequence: TGCGCCAGCAGACGCAATGGGGCAGGGGGGACAGATACGCAGTATTTT. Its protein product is CASRRNGAGGTDTQYF.

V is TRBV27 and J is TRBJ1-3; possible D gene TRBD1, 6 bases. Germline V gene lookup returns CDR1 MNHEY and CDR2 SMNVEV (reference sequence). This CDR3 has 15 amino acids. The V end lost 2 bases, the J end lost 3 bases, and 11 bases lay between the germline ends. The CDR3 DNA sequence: TGTGCCAGCAGTTTACGGGGGCTTTATGGAAACACCATATATTTT. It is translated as CASSLRGLYGNTIYF.

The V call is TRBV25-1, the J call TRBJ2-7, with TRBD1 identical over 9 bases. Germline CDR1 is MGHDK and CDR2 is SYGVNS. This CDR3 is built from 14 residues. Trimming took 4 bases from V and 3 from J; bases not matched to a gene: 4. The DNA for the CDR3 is TGTGCCAGCAGTGTAGGACAGGGGAGCTACGAGCAGTACTTC. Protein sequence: CASSVGQGSYEQYF.

This CDR3 is CAIRGLTTGTSGTYEQYF. CDR3 in DNA: TGTGCCATCAGAGGCTTAACTACCGGGACTAGCGGAACATACGAGCAGTACTTC. The chain carries TRBV10-3 and TRBJ2-7; 11 bases align to TRBD2. The germline CDR1 and CDR2 sequences are ENHRY and SYGVKD. This CDR3 is 18 amino acids long. V lost 6 bases, J lost 4 bases, and 17 bases stayed unmatched.

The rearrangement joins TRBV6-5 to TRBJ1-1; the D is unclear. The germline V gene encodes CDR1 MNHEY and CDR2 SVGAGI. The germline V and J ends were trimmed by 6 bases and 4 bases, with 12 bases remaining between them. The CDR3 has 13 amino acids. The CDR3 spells CASSASWVTEAFF. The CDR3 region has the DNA TGTGCCAGCAGCGCCAGCTGGGTCACTGAAGCTTTCTTT.